This T cell receptor (beta chain) was obtained from a study of vaccination effects on CD4 cells after COVID-19. Study-wide context: After vaccination, samples were taken early and late from a few convalescent patients. Researchers obtained post-vaccine samples at a median of 72 days past the second dose. Study-wide results and caveats: There was marked clonal contraction among infection- and vaccine-induced clones late after vaccination.

In this sample, this clone turned up once. Its antigen is still unknown. Data came from immunoSEQ multiplex PCR; TCRdb stores just in-frame clones and leaves some out. Of almost 15,000 clones listed, about 70% were seen once; the top ten hold approximately 25%. Expansion with viral peptide pools was applied to antigen-specific CD4+ T cells by the ViraFEST assay prior to sequencing. Culture lasted about ten days before CD4+ T cell isolation. Infection dated between March and December 2020, before the Alpha, Beta and Delta variants reached the United States. Subjects were given two BNT162b2 or mRNA-1273 vaccine doses. A density of over 1.5 million PBMC per well was used; these cells were cultured with 9.5 to 10 IU/ml IL-2 and approximately 10 ug/ml peptides. The starting material was CD4+ T cells from PBMCs cultured with HCoV-NL63 spike peptides, obtained after COVID-19 vaccination. This clonotype was sampled from a human donor who had a prior SARS-CoV-2 infection.

The CDR3 DNA sequence: TGTGCCAGCAGTCGCACTCCCACAGGGGACTTTGAAGCTTTCTTT. Translating gives CASSRTPTGDFEAFF. The chain employs TRBV6-2 or TRBV6-3 and TRBJ1-1; 7 nucleotides line up with TRBD1. Germline CDR1 and CDR2: MNHEY and SVGEGT. The CDR3 is made up of 15 amino acids. Trimming removed 5 bases from V and 7 bases from J; junction bases left unmatched: 13.